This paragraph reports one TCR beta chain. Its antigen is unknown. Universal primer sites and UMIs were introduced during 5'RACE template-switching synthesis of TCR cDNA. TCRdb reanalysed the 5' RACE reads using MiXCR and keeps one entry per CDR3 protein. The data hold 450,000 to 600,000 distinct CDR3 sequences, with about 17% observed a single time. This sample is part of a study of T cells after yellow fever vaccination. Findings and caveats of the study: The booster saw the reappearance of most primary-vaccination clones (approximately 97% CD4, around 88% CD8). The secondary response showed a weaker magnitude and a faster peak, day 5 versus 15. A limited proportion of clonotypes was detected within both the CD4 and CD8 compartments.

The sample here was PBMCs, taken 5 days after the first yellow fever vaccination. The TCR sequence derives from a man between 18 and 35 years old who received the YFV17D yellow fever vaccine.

The chain's CDR3 is CASSLGPQNTQYF. Written as DNA, the CDR3 is TGTGCCAGCAGCCTGGGCCCCCAGAATACGCAGTATTTT. This rearrangement joins TRBV7-3 to TRBJ2-3; D not certain. V shed 5 bases and J shed 7 bases, with 13 bases lying between them. This CDR3 spans 13 amino acids. Germline CDR1 reads SGHTA; CDR2 reads FQGTGA.